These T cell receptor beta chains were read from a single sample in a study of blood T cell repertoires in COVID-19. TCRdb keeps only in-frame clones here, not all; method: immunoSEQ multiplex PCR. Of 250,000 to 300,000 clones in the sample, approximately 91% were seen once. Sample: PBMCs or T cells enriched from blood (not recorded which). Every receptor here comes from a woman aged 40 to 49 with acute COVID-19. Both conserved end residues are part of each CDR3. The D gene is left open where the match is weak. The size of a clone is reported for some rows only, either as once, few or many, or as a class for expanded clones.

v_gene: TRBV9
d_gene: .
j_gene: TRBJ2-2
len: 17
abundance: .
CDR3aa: CASSVRRDTSNTGELFF
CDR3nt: TGTGCCAGCAGCGTACGCCGGGACACCTCGAACACCGGGGAGCTGTTTTTT

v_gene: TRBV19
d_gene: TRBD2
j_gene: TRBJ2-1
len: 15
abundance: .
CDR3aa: CASSMRAGGLIVQFF
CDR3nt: TGTGCCAGTAGTATGAGAGCGGGGGGACTTATAGTGCAGTTCTTC

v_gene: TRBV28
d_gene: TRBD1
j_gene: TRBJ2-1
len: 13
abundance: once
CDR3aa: CASTPGQGTEQFF
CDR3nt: TGTGCCAGTACCCCGGGACAGGGGACTGAGCAGTTCTTC

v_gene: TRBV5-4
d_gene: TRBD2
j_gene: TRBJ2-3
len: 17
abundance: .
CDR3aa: CASSSRLAGTSTDTQYF
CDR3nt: TGTGCCAGCAGCTCGAGACTAGCGGGAACTAGCACAGATACGCAGTATTTT

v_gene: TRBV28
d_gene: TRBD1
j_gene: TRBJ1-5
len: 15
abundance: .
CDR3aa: CASSPQGPRNQPQHF
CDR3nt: TGTGCCAGCAGCCCACAGGGGCCCCGCAATCAGCCCCAGCATTTT

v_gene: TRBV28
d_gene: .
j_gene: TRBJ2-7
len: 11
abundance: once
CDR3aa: CASSLLYEQYF
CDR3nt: TGTGCCAGCAGTTTACTGTACGAGCAGTACTTC

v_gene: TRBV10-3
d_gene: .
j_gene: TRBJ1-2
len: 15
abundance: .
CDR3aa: CAISESKDRNYGYTF
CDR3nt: TGTGCCATCAGTGAGTCGAAAGACAGAAACTATGGCTACACCTTC

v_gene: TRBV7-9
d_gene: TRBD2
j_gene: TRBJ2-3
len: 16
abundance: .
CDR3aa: CASSLSSGGLTDTQYF
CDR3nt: TGTGCCAGCAGCTTAAGCAGCGGGGGACTTACAGATACGCAGTATTTT

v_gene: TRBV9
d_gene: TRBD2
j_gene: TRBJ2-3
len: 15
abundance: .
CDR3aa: CASSWSSGRTDTQYF
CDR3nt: TGTGCCAGCAGCTGGAGTAGCGGGAGAACAGATACGCAGTATTTT

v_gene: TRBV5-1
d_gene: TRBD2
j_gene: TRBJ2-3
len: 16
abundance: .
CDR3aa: CASSFSPSGNTDTQYF
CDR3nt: TGCGCCAGCAGCTTCTCGCCTAGCGGAAACACAGATACGCAGTATTTT

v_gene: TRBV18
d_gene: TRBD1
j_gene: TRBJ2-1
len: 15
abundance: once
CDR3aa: CASSPGQGRRDEQFF
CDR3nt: TGTGCCAGCTCACCAGGACAGGGTAGGAGGGATGAGCAGTTCTTC

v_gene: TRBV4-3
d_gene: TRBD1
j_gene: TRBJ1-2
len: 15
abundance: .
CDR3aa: CASSQDDRANYGYTF
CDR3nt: TGCGCCAGCAGCCAAGATGACAGGGCTAACTATGGCTACACCTTC

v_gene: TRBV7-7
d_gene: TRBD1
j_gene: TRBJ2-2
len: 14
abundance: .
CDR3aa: CASSSQGASGELFF
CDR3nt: TGTGCCAGCAGCTCACAGGGGGCGTCCGGGGAGCTGTTTTTT

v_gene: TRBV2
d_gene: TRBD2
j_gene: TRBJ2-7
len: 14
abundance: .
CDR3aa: CASSKGFGGRVWYF
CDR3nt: TGTGCCAGCAGTAAGGGGTTTGGCGGGAGGGTTTGGTACTTC

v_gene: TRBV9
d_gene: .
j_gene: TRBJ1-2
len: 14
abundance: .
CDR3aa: CASSPGPINYGYTF
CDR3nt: TGTGCCAGCAGCCCGGGTCCCATTAACTATGGCTACACCTTC

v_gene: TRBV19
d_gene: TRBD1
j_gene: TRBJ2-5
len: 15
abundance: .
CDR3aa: CASSIDLDRDETQYF
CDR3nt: TGTGCCAGTAGTATAGATCTGGACAGGGACGAGACCCAGTACTTC

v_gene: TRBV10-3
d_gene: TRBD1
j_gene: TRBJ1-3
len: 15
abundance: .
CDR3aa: CAISDGQGMRNTIYF
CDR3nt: TGTGCCATCAGTGATGGACAGGGAATGAGAAACACCATATATTTT

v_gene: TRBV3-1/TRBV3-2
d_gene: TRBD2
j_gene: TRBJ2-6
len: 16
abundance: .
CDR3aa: CARLADKSSGANVLTF
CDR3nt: TGTGCCAGACTAGCGGATAAAAGCTCTGGGGCCAACGTCCTGACTTTC

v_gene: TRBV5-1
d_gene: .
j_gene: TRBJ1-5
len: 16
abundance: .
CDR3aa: CASSLGAPGGNQPQHF
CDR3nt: TGCGCCAGCAGCTTGGGGGCCCCCGGGGGGAATCAGCCCCAGCATTTT

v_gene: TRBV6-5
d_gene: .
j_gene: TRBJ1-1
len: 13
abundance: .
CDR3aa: CASGEWWNTEAFF
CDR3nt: TGTGCCAGCGGGGAGTGGTGGAACACTGAAGCTTTCTTT

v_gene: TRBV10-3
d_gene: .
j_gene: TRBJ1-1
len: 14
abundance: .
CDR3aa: CAINSVRGNTEAFF
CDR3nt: TGTGCCATCAACTCAGTTAGAGGGAACACTGAAGCTTTCTTT

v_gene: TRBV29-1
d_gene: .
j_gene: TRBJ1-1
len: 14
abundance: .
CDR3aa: CSVQGTPSNTEAFF
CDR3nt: TGCAGCGTCCAGGGGACCCCCTCTAACACTGAAGCTTTCTTT

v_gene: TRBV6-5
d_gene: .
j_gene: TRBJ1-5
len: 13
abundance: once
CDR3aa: CASHLRVNQPQHF
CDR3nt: TGTGCCAGCCATTTGAGGGTCAATCAGCCCCAGCATTTT

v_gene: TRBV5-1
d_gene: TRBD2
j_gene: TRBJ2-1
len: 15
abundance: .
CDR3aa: CASSPRGGSYNEQFF
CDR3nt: TGCGCCAGCAGCCCACGGGGGGGCTCCTACAATGAGCAGTTCTTC

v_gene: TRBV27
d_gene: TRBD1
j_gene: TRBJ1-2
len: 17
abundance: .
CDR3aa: CASSRRLRQGSFYGYTF
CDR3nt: TGTGCCAGCAGCCGAAGGCTCAGACAGGGATCCTTCTATGGCTACACCTTC